Each of the 30 T cell receptor beta chains below was sequenced from the same sample in a study of blood T cell repertoires in COVID-19. Repertoires were generated with immunoSEQ multiplex PCR, while TCRdb's copy carries only in-frame clones and drops some. The data contain under 250,000 clones, roughly 89% of them seen just once; the ten biggest clones take up 3% to 4%. Material: PBMCs or T cells enriched from blood (not recorded which). The receptors derive from a woman under 40 with acute COVID-19.

The chain joins TRBV5-5 to TRBJ2-3, with 7 positions matching TRBD1. This CDR3 is 15 amino acids long. The germline V gene has CDR1 SGHKS and CDR2 YYEKEE (reference sequence). The CDR3 region is CASCTGTDFQDTQYF. Written as DNA, the CDR3 is TGTGCTTCATGCACCGGGACAGACTTTCAAGATACGCAGTATTTT.

This clone has more than one count but fewer than ten. The rearrangement links TRBV27 to TRBJ2-7; TRBD2 is a possible D gene (6 bases). The V gene's germline CDR1 is MNHEY and CDR2 SMNVEV (reference sequence). The germline V and J ends were trimmed by 3 bases and 3 bases, with 12 bases remaining between them. The length of the CDR3 is 14 residues. CDR3 coding DNA: TGTGCCAGCAGTTTGATGGGGGGAAGCTACGAGCAGTACTTC. Translation: CASSLMGGSYEQYF.

The chain has TRBV5-4 and TRBJ2-7; maybe TRBD1 (5 bases). Germline CDR1 and CDR2: SGHNT and YYREEE (reference sequence). CDR3 length: 14 residues. Trimming cost V 4 bases and J 4 bases, with 15 bases left between them. The CDR3 region has the DNA TGTGCCAGCAGCCACGGGCCAGGGCCGTACGAGCAGTACTTC. Amino acids: CASSHGPGPYEQYF.

The CDR3 region is CASRSGSNTEAFF. The CDR3 bases are TGTGCCAGCAGGTCAGGGTCGAACACTGAAGCTTTCTTT. The gene calls are TRBV27 and TRBJ1-1; weak D call: TRBD1 (5 bases). The CDR3 contains 13 residues. Trimming removed 6 bases from V and 1 base from J, with 9 bases in between. CDR1 is MNHEY and CDR2 is SMNVEV in the germline V gene (reference sequence).

This chain joins TRBV2 and TRBJ2-7, with 7 bases matching TRBD1. V lost 6 bases to trimming and J lost 0 bases; unmatched junction nucleotides: 8. The V gene's germline CDR1 is SNHLY and CDR2 FYNNEI. The CDR3 sequence is 15 residues long. The CDR3 sequence: CASRRQGTTSYEQYF. CDR3 DNA sequence: TGTGCCAGCAGACGACAGGGAACCACCTCCTACGAGCAGTACTTC. Using reference TRBV2 and TRBJ2-7 for the parts outside the CDR3, the full variable domain is EPEVTQTPSHQVTQMGQEVILRCVPISNHLYFYWYRQILGQKVEFLVSFYNNEISEKSEIFDDQFSVERPDGSNFTLKIRSTKLEDSAMYFCASRRQGTTSYEQYFGPGTRLTVT.

V gene TRBV4-1 combines with J gene TRBJ1-1; 9 nucleotides agree with TRBD1. The V segment lost 0 bases and the J segment 2 bases; nucleotides outside the gene matches: 4. The germline CDR1 and CDR2 sequences are MGHRA and YSYEKL. CDR3 length: 16 amino acids. CDR3: CASSQETGQGNTEAFF. The CDR3 region has the DNA TGCGCCAGCAGCCAAGAAACGGGACAGGGTAACACTGAAGCTTTCTTT.

V gene TRBV5-1 combines with J gene TRBJ1-4; D remains ambiguous. Trimming shortened V by 0 bases and J by 6 bases, and 12 bases separated the two germline ends. From germline, CDR1 is SGHRS and CDR2 YFSETQ. The CDR3 is 15 residues long. Here the CDR3 reads CASSLVAGFDEKLFF. The DNA of the CDR3 is TGCGCCAGCAGCTTGGTGGCGGGTTTCGATGAAAAACTGTTTTTT. The full variable domain, its missing parts supplied by reference TRBV5-1 and TRBJ1-4, is KAGVTQTPRYLIKTRGQQVTLSCSPISGHRSVSWYQQTPGQGLQFLFEYFSETQRNKGNFPGRFSGRQFSNSRSEMNVSTLELGDSALYLCASSLVAGFDEKLFFGSGTQLSVL.

V usage is TRBV11-2 and J usage is TRBJ2-7; 7 bases are shared with TRBD1. CDR3 length equals 15 residues. V dropped 0 bases and J dropped 2; count of bases not matched to a gene: 4. The germline CDR1 and CDR2 sequences are SGHAT and FQNNGV. CDR3 DNA: TGTGCCAGCAGCTTAGATGGGCAGGGGGCCTACGAGCAGTACTTC. Translated: CASSLDGQGAYEQYF.

This chain connects TRBV11-2 to TRBJ1-1; D gene ambiguous. Germline V gene lookup returns CDR1 SGHAT and CDR2 FQNNGV. Between the trimmed V and J ends, which lost 5 bases and 3 bases, there was a span of 10 bases. The CDR3 is made up of 13 amino acids. CDR3 nucleotides: TGTGCCAGCAGCGCTCTACCGGACACTGAAGCTTTCTTT. Protein sequence: CASSALPDTEAFF.

The chain joins TRBV7-9 to TRBJ2-1; TRBD2 aligns across 13 bases. V gave up 1 base and J gave up 2 bases; unmatched junction bases: 5. Per germline, CDR1 SEHNR and CDR2 FQNEAQ (reference sequence). The CDR3 has 18 amino acids. The CDR3 DNA is TGTGCCAGCAGCTTAGGGGGGACTAGCGGGGTAGCCTACAATGAGCAGTTCTTC. It yields the protein CASSLGGTSGVAYNEQFF.

The genes are TRBV5-6 and TRBJ2-7; tentative D call: TRBD1 (6 bases). The CDR3 runs to 16 residues. Trimming shortened V by 2 bases and J by 3 bases, and 18 bases separated the two germline ends. CDR1 is SGHDT, CDR2 YYEEEE, per germline. Here the CDR3 reads CASSFLERTAIYEQYF. CDR3 nucleotide sequence: TGTGCCAGCAGCTTTCTTGAAAGGACAGCCATCTACGAGCAGTACTTC.

The rearrangement uses TRBV5-1 and TRBJ2-7; TRBD1 matches 7 bases. V was pared by 1 base and J by 3 bases, with 4 bases of the junction left unmatched. The CDR3 has 14 amino acids. CDR1 and CDR2 (germline): SGHRS, YFSETQ. In DNA form, the CDR3 reads TGCGCCAGCAGCTTGCCCCAGGGGGTCTACGAGCAGTACTTC. This gives the protein CASSLPQGVYEQYF.

This clone was counted a single time. The rearrangement joins TRBV4-2 to TRBJ2-7, with D unclear. This CDR3 has 12 amino acids. Per the germline V gene, CDR1 is LGHNA and CDR2 is YNFKEQ. V lost 0 bases to trimming and J lost 6 bases, with 6 bases between them. The CDR3 here is CASSQDSGEQYF. The DNA for the CDR3 is TGTGCCAGCAGCCAAGATTCGGGCGAGCAGTACTTC.

The chain combines TRBV6-5 with TRBJ1-5, with unresolved D. This CDR3 is 13 amino acids long. Trimming cost V 6 bases and J 11 bases, with 17 bases left between them. The germline CDR1 and CDR2 sequences are MNHEY and SVGAGI. CDR3 in DNA: TGTGCCAGCAGACCGGGTCCGCAATCAGCCCAGCATTTT. This gives the protein CASRPGPQSAQHF.

The V gene is TRBV7-9, the J gene TRBJ1-1; D uncertain. Germline V lookup: CDR1 SEHNR, CDR2 FQNEAQ (reference sequence). Trimming took off 1 base at V and 6 bases at J, with 18 bases between the two ends. The CDR3 loop spans 16 amino acids. CDR3 sequence (DNA): TGTGCCAGCAGCTTAGAATATATTAGAGGAAGCTCTGAAGCTTTCTTT. Amino acid sequence: CASSLEYIRGSSEAFF.

The chain recombines TRBV1 with TRBJ2-3; no check of the table's D call, TRBD2, against the DNA was made. TRBV1 is deemed a pseudogene. The CDR3 contains 16 residues. CDR3 in amino acids: CTSSHLSGGPTDTQYF. CDR3 sequence (DNA): TGCACCAGCAGCCACCTTAGCGGGGGGCCAACAGATACGCAGTATTTT.

The chain recombines TRBV6-5 with TRBJ2-7; D remains ambiguous. Germline values: CDR1 MNHEY, CDR2 SVGAGI. V was shortened by 7 bases and J by 2 bases, with 15 bases between the two germline ends. This CDR3 contains 14 residues. The CDR3 bases are TGTGCCAGCAAAGTACAGTTTTCTGCCTACGAGCAGTACTTC. It encodes CASKVQFSAYEQYF.

The rearrangement joins TRBV10-3 to TRBJ1-1, with 7 bases that match TRBD1. From germline, CDR1 is ENHRY and CDR2 SYGVKD. This CDR3 has 14 residues. The J segment lost 5 bases and the V segment lost 0 bases, leaving 3 bases of the junction unmatched. Here the CDR3 reads CAISESGGITEAFF. CDR3 DNA sequence: TGTGCCATCAGTGAGTCAGGGGGCATAACTGAAGCTTTCTTT.

This chain uses TRBV5-4 with TRBJ2-2; TRBD2 aligns across 10 bases. V was clipped by 4 bases and J by 6 bases; unmatched bases: 9. The CDR3 is made up of 16 amino acids. The germline V gene has CDR1 SGHNT and CDR2 YYREEE (reference sequence). The CDR3 loop reads CASSDPSGGDSGELFF. CDR3 nucleotide sequence: TGTGCCAGCAGCGACCCTAGCGGGGGAGACTCCGGGGAGCTGTTTTTT.

The rearrangement links TRBV6-2 or TRBV6-3 to TRBJ2-1; D gene ambiguous. Germline CDR1 reads MNHEY; CDR2 reads SVGEGT. The CDR3 length is 14 residues. V lost 5 bases to trimming and J lost 7 bases, with 15 bases between them. CDR3 DNA: TGTGCCAGCAGTGCGACGAAGACATCTAATGAGCAGTTCTTC. Amino acid sequence: CASSATKTSNEQFF.

This clone was seen only once. The rearrangement uses TRBV3-1 (or the pseudogene TRBV3-2) and TRBJ2-7, with no clear D. The germline CDR1 and CDR2 sequences are LGHDT and YNNKEL (reference sequence). Deletions cut 0 bases from V and 3 bases from J, with 3 bases between. The CDR3 covers 12 residues. CDR3: CASSQDSYEQYF. For the CDR3, the DNA is TGTGCCAGCAGCCAAGACAGCTACGAGCAGTACTTC.

J is TRBJ2-5 and V is TRBV4-3; 15 bases line up with TRBD2. V trimming: 0 bases; J trimming: 5 bases; junction bases outside the gene matches: 10. Germline V gene sequence: CDR1 LGHNA, CDR2 YSLEER. CDR3 length equals 19 residues. This CDR3 is CASSQDWGTSGGNLETQYF. The CDR3 DNA sequence: TGCGCCAGCAGCCAAGATTGGGGGACTAGCGGGGGGAATTTGGAGACCCAGTACTTC.

The count of this clone is one. The chain couples TRBV11-2 to TRBJ2-5; 7 bases fit TRBD2. From germline, CDR1 is SGHAT and CDR2 FQNNGV. This CDR3 has 16 residues. Unmatched junction bases numbered 9, after V lost 0 bases and J lost 5 bases. CDR3 region: CASSLDYPGRGETQYF. The CDR3 DNA reads TGTGCCAGCAGCTTAGACTACCCGGGGAGGGGCGAGACCCAGTACTTC. Full variable domain (remainder filled in from reference TRBV11-2 and TRBJ2-5): EAGVAQSPRYKIIEKRQSVAFWCNPISGHATLYWYQQILGQGPKLLIQFQNNGVVDDSQLPKDRFSAERLKGVDSTLKIQPAKLEDSAVYLCASSLDYPGRGETQYFGPGTRLLVL.

The chain has TRBV19 and TRBJ1-2, with a tentative D call TRBD1 (6 bases). CDR3 length: 14 residues. In germline, CDR1 is LNHDA, CDR2 SQIVND (reference sequence). V lost 10 bases to trimming and J lost 6 bases, with 21 bases between them. The CDR3 DNA reads TGTGCCACACGGCGATGGACAGAGGGAGATGGCTACACCTTC. Translating it yields CATRRWTEGDGYTF.

Turning to this clone: The sample holds other DNA sequences that translate to the same CDR3. The rearrangement links TRBV11-3 to TRBJ2-1; the D is unclear. In germline, CDR1 is SGHNT, CDR2 YENEEA. V was clipped by 4 bases and J by 3 bases, with 4 bases between them. The CDR3 sequence is 12 residues long. CDR3 sequence (DNA): TGTGCCAGCAGCTCGGGCTACAATGAGCAGTTCTTC. Its translation is CASSSGYNEQFF.

The V call is TRBV5-1, the J call TRBJ1-2; perhaps TRBD1 as D (5 bases). With 0 bases removed from V and 3 bases from J, the gap between germline ends came to 6 bases. The CDR3 contains 13 residues. Germline V gives CDR1 SGHRS, CDR2 YFSETQ. CDR3 sequence reads: CASSLGDYYGYTF. CDR3 sequence (DNA): TGCGCCAGCAGCTTGGGGGACTACTATGGCTACACCTTC.

This clone was found once. The rearrangement uses TRBV9 and TRBJ1-1; TRBD1 matches at 8 bases. Unmatched junction bases numbered 11, after V lost 3 bases and J lost 7 bases. Germline V gene sequence: CDR1 SGDLS, CDR2 YYNGEE. The CDR3 loop spans 15 amino acids. As DNA, the CDR3 is TGTGCCAGCAGCGCAACAGGGGGACTACCTTATGAAGCTTTCTTT. Protein: CASSATGGLPYEAFF.

The V call is TRBV5-8, the J call TRBJ1-6; D gene uncertain. Germline CDR1 is SGHTS and CDR2 is YDEGEE. The V end lost 0 bases, the J end lost 7 bases, and 8 bases lay between the germline ends. The CDR3 covers 14 residues. CDR3 in amino acids: CASSLGLENSPLHF. The CDR3 nucleotides read TGTGCCAGCAGCTTGGGACTAGAAAATTCACCCCTCCACTTT.

This chain uses TRBV25-1 with TRBJ1-6; TRBD1 agrees at 9 bases. The germline V gene encodes CDR1 MGHDK and CDR2 SYGVNS. After removal of 4 bases from V and 10 bases from J, the junction contained 11 bases not matched to a gene. This CDR3 has 16 amino acids. The chain's CDR3 is CASSGSTGGSRSPLHF. DNA of the CDR3: TGTGCCAGCAGTGGCTCGACAGGGGGATCTCGATCACCCCTCCACTTT.

This chain joins TRBV27 and TRBJ2-7; D might be TRBD2 (5 bases). V lost 7 bases to trimming and J lost 5 bases, with 9 bases between them. Per germline, CDR1 MNHEY and CDR2 SMNVEV (reference sequence). The CDR3 is 11 amino acids. The CDR3 DNA reads TGTGCCAGCACTTCGGGAAACGAGCAGTACTTC. Translation: CASTSGNEQYF.